The 12 T cell receptor beta chains listed next were all sequenced from one sample in a study of PD-1 blockade in classical Hodgkin lymphoma. As to time point: cycle 4 day 1 (C4D1), after 5 to 7 weeks of nivolumab. With no exception, relapse followed autologous stem cell transplantation in all patients, and brentuximab vedotin exposure varied. Generated by immunoSEQ multiplex PCR, the TCRdb table keeps only in-frame clones and is missing some. Of tens of thousands of clones listed, roughly nine tenths are singletons. Here the sequenced sample was peripheral blood mononuclear cells (PBMCs), taken before the fourth cycle of nivolumab. All receptors come from a human donor with classical Hodgkin lymphoma.

The chain employs TRBV19 and TRBJ1-3; 7 bases map to TRBD1. V was pared by 9 bases and J by 0 bases, with 11 bases of the junction left unmatched. The CDR3 is 16 amino acids. CDR1 is LNHDA and CDR2 is SQIVND in the germline V gene (reference sequence). Here the CDR3 DNA reads TGTGCCAGCGGAGGGCTGACAGGGAACTCTGGAAACACCATATATTTT. Protein sequence: CASGGLTGNSGNTIYF. Together with reference TRBV19 and TRBJ1-3, the CDR3 gives the full variable domain: DGGITQSPKYLFRKEGQNVTLSCEQNLNHDAMYWYRQDPGQGLRLIYYSQIVNDFQKGDIAEGYSVSREKKESFPLTVTSAQKNPTAFYLCASGGLTGNSGNTIYFGEGSWLTVV.

The V call is TRBV28, the J call TRBJ1-5; TRBD1 might be the D (6 bases). The CDR3 contains 14 residues. Trimming removed 6 bases at V and 6 bases at J, with 15 bases between. The germline gives CDR1 MDHEN, CDR2 SYDVKM. This chain's CDR3 is CASSYTGPAQPQHF. The CDR3 DNA is TGTGCCAGCAGCTATACAGGGCCGGCTCAGCCCCAGCATTTT.

The CDR3 DNA is TGCGCCAGCAGCCCAGGGGGGGGGCACCAAGAGACCCAGTACTTC. Its translation is CASSPGGGHQETQYF. The chain has TRBV5-1 and TRBJ2-5; the D call may be TRBD1 or TRBD2 (7 bases each). The CDR3 runs 15 residues. Trimming pared 4 bases from V and 0 bases from J, leaving 13 bases between. Germline CDR1 is SGHRS and CDR2 is YFSETQ.

V is TRBV5-1 and J is TRBJ1-5, with 12 bases identical to TRBD1. CDR3 length equals 14 residues. Trimming cost V 4 bases and J 9 bases; bases outside gene matches: 5. Germline V CDR1 and CDR2: SGHRS, YFSETQ. The CDR3 protein is CASSVGTGGLPQHF. In DNA form, the CDR3 reads TGCGCCAGCAGCGTAGGGACAGGGGGCTTGCCCCAGCATTTT.

The CDR3 loop is CASSPTGPAREQYF. For the CDR3, the DNA is TGTGCCAGCAGCCCCACGGGACCGGCTAGGGAGCAGTACTTC. The chain links TRBV27 to TRBJ2-7; D possibly uses TRBD1 or TRBD2 (5 bases each). The V end was cut by 6 bases, the J end by 7 bases, with 19 bases between. Germline-derived CDR1 and CDR2 are MNHEY and SMNVEV (reference sequence). The CDR3 length is 14 residues.

The J gene is TRBJ2-7, the V gene TRBV5-4; the D gene is possibly TRBD1 (6 bases). V was shortened by 0 bases and J by 3 bases, with 10 bases between the two germline ends. CDR1 and CDR2 from the germline V gene are SGHNT and YYREEE (reference sequence). The CDR3 is 14 residues long. The CDR3 here is CASSLDGTNYEQYF. CDR3 nucleotide sequence: TGTGCCAGCAGCTTGGACGGGACAAACTACGAGCAGTACTTC.

The rearrangement uses TRBV5-1 and TRBJ1-1, with 7 bases lining up with TRBD1. V shed 4 bases and J 2 bases; nucleotides not matched to a gene: 5. This CDR3 has 14 amino acids. CDR1 and CDR2 (germline): SGHRS, YFSETQ. CDR3 in amino acids: CASSIQGLNTEAFF. The CDR3 region has the DNA TGCGCCAGCAGCATACAGGGGCTTAACACTGAAGCTTTCTTT.

The gene calls are TRBV6-7 and TRBJ1-3, with TRBD1 as a possible D gene (6 bases). TRBV6-7 falls under the ORF class, with uncertain function. The V end was cut by 6 bases, the J end by 1 base, with 7 bases between. This CDR3 is built from 13 residues. As DNA, the CDR3 is TGTGCCAGCAGGGGGACATCTGGAAACACCATATATTTT. This gives the protein CASRGTSGNTIYF.

The rearrangement links TRBV19 to TRBJ1-1; TRBD1 matches at 7 bases. The CDR3 consists of 15 residues. Trimming removed 4 bases from V and 6 bases from J; junction bases left unmatched: 11. Looked up from germline, CDR1 is LNHDA and CDR2 is SQIVND (reference sequence). The CDR3 protein is CASSKGRGRLSEAFF. The CDR3 coding sequence is TGTGCCAGTAGTAAAGGGAGGGGGCGTCTGTCTGAAGCTTTCTTT.

The gene calls are TRBV5-1 and TRBJ1-1; D not certain. V was clipped by 7 bases and J by 1 base, with 14 bases between them. Germline CDR1 and CDR2: SGHRS and YFSETQ. CDR3 size: 14 residues. CDR3 in DNA: TGCGCCAGCTACTCAAATTCGGGGAACACTGAAGCTTTCTTT. This sequence encodes CASYSNSGNTEAFF. Supplemented by reference TRBV5-1 and TRBJ1-1, the full variable domain reads KAGVTQTPRYLIKTRGQQVTLSCSPISGHRSVSWYQQTPGQGLQFLFEYFSETQRNKGNFPGRFSGRQFSNSRSEMNVSTLELGDSALYLCASYSNSGNTEAFFGQGTRLTVV.

This rearrangement joins TRBV9 to TRBJ1-1; a possible D gene is TRBD1 (5 bases). The CDR3 spans 13 residues. The ends were cut back, 2 bases at V and 5 bases at J, with 10 bases in the middle. Germline assignment: CDR1 SGDLS and CDR2 YYNGEE. This chain's CDR3 is CASSVWGETEAFF. The CDR3 nucleotides read TGTGCCAGCAGCGTTTGGGGGGAAACTGAAGCTTTCTTT.

The chain joins TRBV5-1 to TRBJ2-5; TRBD1 might be the D (5 bases). The CDR3 spans 17 residues. Trimming took 7 bases from V and 5 from J, leaving 27 bases between them. Per the germline V gene, CDR1 is SGHRS and CDR2 is YFSETQ. For the CDR3, the DNA is TGCGCCAGCTGCATGGTGGGGCTCGGAGTGGATGGGGAGACCCAGTACTTC. This codes for CASCMVGLGVDGETQYF.